The rows below give T cell receptor beta chains drawn from one sample of a study of graft-versus-host responses after intestinal transplantation. Sequencing used immunoSEQ multiplex PCR; TCRdb keeps in-frame clones, though not all of them. In the table there are approximately 24,000 clones, 93% of which are singletons. The starting material was PBMCs, obtained 18 days after transplant. These receptors all stem from a human patient who received an intestinal transplant, so some T cells may come from the graft donor. CDR3s include the opening cysteine and the closing phenylalanine or tryptophan. Each record gives: D gene, V gene, CDR3 length, J gene, clone size, CDR3 DNA, CDR3 protein. D genes are given only for firm matches. Clone size, where shown, is once, few, many, or a class for clones that have expanded.

>-|TRBV11-3|15|TRBJ1-1|-
TGTGCCAGCAGCTTGGGCCTCAGTATGAACACTGAAGCTTTCTTT
CASSLGLSMNTEAFF
>TRBD1|TRBV7-9|15|TRBJ1-5|-
TGTGCCAGCAGCGAAACCGACAGGGACGGGAGGCCCCAGCATTTT
CASSETDRDGRPQHF
>-|TRBV4-2|14|TRBJ2-1|once
TGTGCCAGCAGCCAGGGACACTATAACAATGAGCAGTTCTTC
CASSQGHYNNEQFF
>-|TRBV25-1|12|TRBJ1-1|-
TGTGCCAGCACAAGGGGGGCGACTGAAGCTTTCTTT
CASTRGATEAFF
>-|TRBV20-1|11|TRBJ2-3|-
TGCAGTGCGCCAGCCACAGATACGCAGTATTTT
CSAPATDTQYF
>-|TRBV2|15|TRBJ1-6|-
TGTGCCAGCAGTGGGGGGGATCATACCAATTCACCCCTCCACTTT
CASSGGDHTNSPLHF
>-|TRBV5-1|13|TRBJ1-1|-
TGCGCCAGCAGCTTCACGGGGGCAACTGAAGCTTTCTTT
CASSFTGATEAFF
>-|TRBV27|13|TRBJ1-5|-
TGTGCCAGCAAAGGGAGAGGCAATCAGCCCCAGCATTTT
CASKGRGNQPQHF
>-|TRBV15|14|TRBJ1-5|-
TGTGCCACCAGCAACCGGGGATCAAATCAGCCCCAGCATTTT
CATSNRGSNQPQHF
>-|TRBV9|16|TRBJ2-1|-
TGTGCCAGCAGCGTAGGCGGCGACCGAAACCTAAATGAGCAGTTCTTC
CASSVGGDRNLNEQFF
>TRBD1|TRBV18|13|TRBJ1-4|-
TGTGCCAGCTCTTCCGACAGGGCTGAAAAACTGTTTTTT
CASSSDRAEKLFF
>TRBD2|TRBV14|14|TRBJ2-7|-
TGTGCCAGCAGCCCGTGGGGGGGGAGCTACGAGCAGTACTTC
CASSPWGGSYEQYF
>TRBD2|TRBV2|16|TRBJ2-3|once
TGTGCCAGCAGCCCCAGACTAGCGGGCCACACAGATACGCAGTATTTT
CASSPRLAGHTDTQYF
>-|TRBV5-1|15|TRBJ2-7|-
TGCGCCAGCAGCTCCGAGGGGGGCTCGAGGTACGAGCAGTACTTC
CASSSEGGSRYEQYF
>-|TRBV9|14|TRBJ1-2|-
TGTGCCAGCACCAAGGGGGGGCCAGAAAGCGGCTACACCTTC
CASTKGGPESGYTF
>-|TRBV19|12|TRBJ1-2|-
TGTGCCAGTACCGCAGGGGACTATGGCTACACCTTC
CASTAGDYGYTF
>-|TRBV4-1|15|TRBJ1-1|-
TGCGCCAGCAGCCAAGACGCCCGGGGTCGAGCTGAAGCTTTCTTT
CASSQDARGRAEAFF
>TRBD1|TRBV5-1|15|TRBJ1-4|few
TGCGCCAGCAGCTTAACCGGGACAGGGATTGAAAAACTGTTTTTT
CASSLTGTGIEKLFF
>TRBD2|TRBV5-1|14|TRBJ2-2|-
TGCGCCAGCAGCTTGGGGACTAGCCCCGGGGAGCTGTTTTTT
CASSLGTSPGELFF
>-|TRBV11-2|12|TRBJ1-1|-
TGTGCCAGCAGCTTCCGGGGGACTGAAGCTTTCTTT
CASSFRGTEAFF
>TRBD2|TRBV9|15|TRBJ2-7|-
TGTGCCAGCAGCGCCTCAGCGGGGGTGCCTAGGGAGCAGTACTTC
CASSASAGVPREQYF
>-|TRBV10-3|15|TRBJ2-7|-
TGTGCCATCAGTGAGTCGCTGGGACACCGCTACGAGCAGTACTTC
CAISESLGHRYEQYF
>-|TRBV4-2|16|TRBJ2-2|-
TGTGCCAGCAGCCATAACGGGGCGCAAAACACCGGGGAGCTGTTTTTT
CASSHNGAQNTGELFF
>-|TRBV20-1|11|TRBJ1-1|-
TGCAGTGCCCGCGACTACCCTGAAGCTTTCTTT
CSARDYPEAFF
>-|TRBV11-2|15|TRBJ2-1|-
TGTGCCAGCAGCTGTTGGAGGGGGGGCCACAGGGAGCAGTTCTTC
CASSCWRGGHREQFF
>-|TRBV7-8|14|TRBJ1-5|-
TGTGCCAGCAGTCCCCGTCCGGGCAATCAGCCCCAGCATTTT
CASSPRPGNQPQHF
>-|TRBV5-1|14|TRBJ2-3|-
TGCGCCAGCAGCTTGGGTGGGGGCCCAGATACGCAGTATTTT
CASSLGGGPDTQYF
>TRBD2|TRBV5-1|15|TRBJ2-1|-
TGCGCCAGCAGCGTAAGCGGGGACCTTTACAATGAGCAGTTCTTC
CASSVSGDLYNEQFF
>-|TRBV7-8|13|TRBJ1-5|few
TGTGCCAGCACCTACCGCCGGGATCAGCCCCAGCATTTT
CASTYRRDQPQHF
>TRBD2|TRBV4-1|17|TRBJ2-1|once
TGCGCCAGCAGTCCAAGGGGGGCTAGCGGGGGAGACAATGAGCAGTTCTTC
CASSPRGASGGDNEQFF
>-|TRBV2|15|TRBJ2-3|-
TGTGCCAGTCAAATGACTAGTGGTGGCACAGATACGCAGTATTTT
CASQMTSGGTDTQYF
>-|TRBV7-2|13|TRBJ1-2|-
TGTGCCAGCAGCCTGGTGGGGGGGCTTCGCTACACCTTC
CASSLVGGLRYTF
>TRBD2|TRBV7-6|19|TRBJ2-2|-
TGTGCCAGCAGCTTAGGGACTAGGATAGGGGTCGCGAACACCGGGGAGCTGTTTTTT
CASSLGTRIGVANTGELFF
>-|TRBV6-5|13|TRBJ2-7|-
TGTGCCAGCAGTTACAGGGGTTCCTACGAGCAGTACTTC
CASSYRGSYEQYF